This passage covers 19 T cell receptor beta chains from one sample sequenced in a study of T cells in Graves' hyperthyroidism and ophthalmopathy. Regions amplified from RNA transcripts were the TCR beta CDR3 regions. First-round RT-PCR of the TCR CDR3 relied on the HTBI primer set. TCRdb reanalysed the multiplex PCR reads using MiXCR and keeps one entry per CDR3 protein. Seen here are 560,000 or so distinct CDR3 sequences, about 20% observed once, and the top ten hold 47%. Sequencing was carried out using blood. These receptors were obtained from a man aged 35 to 55 with Graves' ophthalmopathy.

The sample holds one count of this clonotype. The chain carries TRBV5-1 and TRBJ2-3, with D uncertain. Germline V lookup: CDR1 SGHRS, CDR2 YFSETQ. The V gene lost 4 bases and the J gene lost 0 bases, with 12 bases spanning the gap. This CDR3 comprises 15 residues. The CDR3 sequence is CASSGNRTSTDTQYF. CDR3 in DNA: TGCGCCAGCAGCGGTAACCGAACTAGCACAGATACGCAGTATTTT.

This clonotype was seen more than once but under ten times. The chain uses TRBV10-3 and TRBJ2-6; possible D gene TRBD2, 6 bases. Germline V lookup: CDR1 ENHRY, CDR2 SYGVKD. Deletions cut 10 bases from V and 1 base from J, with 14 bases between. The CDR3 contains 15 residues. DNA of the CDR3: TGTGCCACCGCCCGGGAGCTTTCTGGGGCCAACGTCCTGACTTTC. Protein product: CATARELSGANVLTF.

Ten or more counts support this clonotype. This sequence joins TRBV7-3 and TRBJ2-7, with D perhaps TRBD2 (6 bases). Trimming shortened V by 5 bases and J by 3 bases, and 14 bases separated the two germline ends. Germline assignment: CDR1 SGHTA and CDR2 FQGTGA. The CDR3 is 14 residues long. CDR3 sequence reads: CASSGDPGGYEQYF. In nucleotides, the CDR3 is TGTGCCAGCAGCGGGGACCCCGGGGGCTACGAGCAGTACTTC.

The chain employs TRBV20-1 and TRBJ2-5; 10 bases align to TRBD2. Looked up from germline, CDR1 is DFQATT and CDR2 is SNEGSKA (reference sequence). The CDR3 consists of 14 residues. V shed 5 bases and J 4 bases; nucleotides not matched to a gene: 7. The CDR3 sequence is CSAFRGLASETQYF. The CDR3 DNA reads TGCAGTGCTTTTAGGGGACTAGCGTCAGAGACCCAGTACTTC.

This chain connects TRBV6-2 or TRBV6-3 to TRBJ2-4, with TRBD2 matching 7 bases. CDR1 and CDR2 (germline): MNHEY, SVGEGT. V was pared by 7 bases and J by 9 bases, with 9 bases of the junction left unmatched. The CDR3 runs to 13 residues. CDR3 residues: CASTTGGGIIQYF. The CDR3 bases are TGTGCCAGCACGACGGGGGGAGGGATCATTCAGTACTTC.

The chain employs TRBV3-1 and TRBJ1-2; D is perhaps TRBD1 (5 bases). The CDR3 runs to 13 residues. The germline CDR1 and CDR2 sequences are LGHDT and YNNKEL (reference sequence). With 1 base removed from V and 9 bases from J, the gap between germline ends came to 12 bases. The CDR3 bases are TGTGCCAGCAGCCAAGCGGGGGGTAAGAGCTACACCTTC. It yields the protein CASSQAGGKSYTF.

The V gene is TRBV10-3, the J gene TRBJ1-1, with 9 positions matching TRBD1. Germline V lookup: CDR1 ENHRY, CDR2 SYGVKD. The CDR3 runs to 13 residues. V gave up 4 bases and J gave up 4 bases; unmatched junction bases: 1. CDR3 bases: TGTGCCATCAGTGGACAGGGGGGCACTGAAGCTTTCTTT. Amino acid sequence: CAISGQGGTEAFF.

This chain links TRBV12-3 or TRBV12-4 with TRBJ1-5; a possible D gene is TRBD1 (5 bases). Trimming stripped 5 bases from V and 0 bases from J, with 17 bases between. The CDR3 spans 17 residues. The CDR3 is CASSTLQGWSSNQPQHF. CDR3 nucleotides: TGTGCCAGCAGTACACTCCAGGGTTGGTCTAGCAATCAGCCCCAGCATTTT.

V usage is TRBV29-1 and J usage is TRBJ2-7; no definite D call. Germline values: CDR1 SQVTM, CDR2 ANQGSEA. Trimming removed 6 bases from V and 0 bases from J, with 12 bases in between. The CDR3 length is 13 residues. The CDR3 reads CSVRLGSSYEQYF. Here the CDR3 DNA reads TGCAGCGTAAGACTGGGAAGCTCCTACGAGCAGTACTTC.

In its sample, this clonotype was seen many times. This CDR3 is CASRGGGGKGYNEQFF. The CDR3 bases are TGTGCCAGCAGGGGGGGCGGGGGGAAGGGGTACAATGAGCAGTTCTTC. V usage is TRBV2 and J usage is TRBJ2-1; 8 positions match TRBD2. With V trimmed by 6 bases and J by 4 bases, 11 bases remained unmatched. CDR3 size: 16 residues. Germline V gene lookup returns CDR1 SNHLY and CDR2 FYNNEI.

A few counts support this clonotype. The chain uses TRBV28 and TRBJ2-1, with D unclear. The CDR3 has 13 amino acids. Germline CDR1 MDHEN, CDR2 SYDVKM. V lost 2 bases and J lost 10, with 12 bases in between. CDR3 protein: CASSLPGPTEQFF. The CDR3 bases are TGTGCCAGCAGTTTACCTGGACCGACAGAGCAGTTCTTC. The full variable domain, its missing parts supplied by reference TRBV28 and TRBJ2-1, is DVKVTQSSRYLVKRTGEKVFLECVQDMDHENMFWYRQDPGLGLRLIYFSYDVKMKEKGDIPEGYSVSREKKERFSLILESASTNQTSMYLCASSLPGPTEQFFGPGTRLTVL.

This clonotype was picked up many times. This chain joins TRBV27 and TRBJ1-1; TRBD1 matches 7 bases. CDR1 is MNHEY and CDR2 is SMNVEV in the germline V gene (reference sequence). This CDR3 is built from 13 residues. Trimming at V came to 5 bases and at J to 8 bases, leaving 8 bases not matched to a gene. CDR3 sequence reads: CASSPGQTAEAFF. CDR3 sequence (DNA): TGTGCCAGCAGTCCGGGACAGACGGCCGAAGCTTTCTTT.

This clonotype was seen ten or more times. This chain joins TRBV4-3 and TRBJ2-7; perhaps TRBD2 as D (5 bases). Germline values: CDR1 LGHNA, CDR2 YSLEER. The V and J ends lost 0 bases and 2 bases respectively, with 8 bases between them. CDR3 length: 14 amino acids. The CDR3 coding sequence is TGCGCCAGCAGCCAAGATTACGGGACCTACGAGCAGTACTTC. It codes for CASSQDYGTYEQYF.

This clonotype was detected many times. CDR3 amino acids: CASSSVGATEAFF. The CDR3 bases are TGTGCCAGCAGCTCCGTGGGGGCCACTGAAGCTTTCTTT. The chain carries TRBV7-9 and TRBJ1-1; D may be TRBD1 (6 bases). Germline-derived CDR1 and CDR2 are SEHNR and FQNEAQ (reference sequence). This CDR3 is built from 13 residues. V was clipped by 4 bases and J by 4 bases, with 10 bases between them. Using reference TRBV7-9 and TRBJ1-1 for the parts outside the CDR3, the full variable domain is DTGVSQNPRHKITKRGQNVTFRCDPISEHNRLYWYRQTLGQGPEFLTYFQNEAQLEKSRLLSDRFSAERPKGSFSTLEIQRTEQGDSAMYLCASSSVGATEAFFGQGTRLTVV.

The chain has TRBV19 and TRBJ2-5, with D possibly matching TRBD1 (6 bases). This CDR3 comprises 13 residues. The V gene's germline CDR1 is LNHDA and CDR2 SQIVND (reference sequence). The V gene lost 3 bases and the J gene lost 5 bases, with 10 bases spanning the gap. This chain's CDR3 is CASSIFQGETQYF. CDR3 nucleotides: TGTGCCAGTAGTATTTTTCAGGGGGAGACCCAGTACTTC.

The chain combines TRBV20-1 with TRBJ2-5, with D tentatively TRBD1 or TRBD2 (5 bases each). CDR1 is DFQATT, CDR2 SNEGSKA, per germline (reference sequence). This CDR3 region has 14 residues. Trimming stripped 5 bases from V and 3 bases from J, with 16 bases between. This CDR3 is CSAFRQGVEETQYF. The CDR3 nucleotides are TGCAGTGCTTTCCGTCAGGGAGTAGAAGAGACCCAGTACTTC.

In this sample, this clonotype turned up a few times. This sequence joins TRBV20-1 and TRBJ2-1, with D uncertain. CDR1 is DFQATT and CDR2 is SNEGSKA in the germline V gene (reference sequence). There are 13 residues in the CDR3. Trimming cost V 7 bases and J 5 bases, with 15 bases left between them. The CDR3 DNA is TGCAGTGTTGCTGACACGGGCAACAATGAGCAGTTCTTC. Amino acids: CSVADTGNNEQFF.

The rearrangement uses TRBV4-1 and TRBJ2-1, with D possibly matching TRBD1 (5 bases). This CDR3 has 11 residues. V shed 2 bases and J shed 9 bases, with 5 bases lying between them. CDR1 is MGHRA, CDR2 YSYEKL, per germline. The CDR3 DNA is TGCGCCAGCAGCCAAAGGGGTGAGCAGTTCTTC. Encoded protein: CASSQRGEQFF.

The rearrangement links TRBV20-1 to TRBJ2-1, with D maybe TRBD2 (7 bases). Germline V gene lookup returns CDR1 DFQATT and CDR2 SNEGSKA (reference sequence). The CDR3 is 15 amino acids. Trimming left V 1 base short and J 2 bases short, with 12 bases between. The CDR3 here is CSARARGGAYNEQFF. The CDR3 coding sequence is TGCAGTGCTAGAGCGAGGGGGGGGGCCTACAATGAGCAGTTCTTC.